The 14 T cell receptor beta chains listed next were all sequenced from one sample in a study of blood T cell repertoires in COVID-19. Libraries were prepared by immunoSEQ multiplex PCR; TCRdb keeps only in-frame clonotypes and omits some of them. The table shows roughly 220,000 clones, with around 82% occurring only once. Sequencing used peripheral blood. Every receptor here comes from a woman aged 60-75 years with acute or convalescent COVID-19.

V is TRBV6-1 and J is TRBJ1-1, with D uncertain. CDR1 and CDR2 from the germline V gene are MNHNS and SASEGT. There are 13 residues in the CDR3. Trimming stripped 0 bases from V and 5 bases from J, with 7 bases between. The CDR3 DNA reads as TGTGCCAGCAGTGAAGCGAGGCGGACTGAAGCTTTCTTT. Residues: CASSEARRTEAFF.

V usage is TRBV5-6 and J usage is TRBJ1-4; D is unclear. Germline lookup yields CDR1 SGHDT and CDR2 YYEEEE. The CDR3 contains 13 residues. Trimming removed 0 bases at V and 4 bases at J, with 4 bases between. The CDR3 protein is CASSLALNEKLFF. In nucleotides, the CDR3 is TGTGCCAGCAGCTTGGCTCTTAATGAAAAACTGTTTTTT.

V usage is TRBV27 and J usage is TRBJ1-2, with 8 bases fitting TRBD1. J lost 0 bases, V lost 6 bases, and 6 bases had no gene match. The CDR3 length is 15 residues. Germline V gene lookup returns CDR1 MNHEY and CDR2 SMNVEV (reference sequence). This chain's CDR3 is CASSRGRGANYGYTF. CDR3 in DNA: TGTGCCAGCAGCAGGGGGCGCGGAGCTAACTATGGCTACACCTTC.

This rearrangement joins TRBV6-5 to TRBJ1-3, with 8 bases that match TRBD1. CDR3 size: 15 residues. From germline, CDR1 is MNHEY and CDR2 SVGAGI. Germline trimming cut 3 bases from V and 2 bases from J; bases unmatched to any gene: 3. The CDR3 protein is CASSYSDRAGNTIYF. In DNA, the CDR3 is TGTGCCAGCAGTTATTCGGACAGGGCTGGAAACACCATATATTTT.

The rearrangement joins TRBV4-2 to TRBJ2-3, with 9 positions matching TRBD2. V trimming: 0 bases; J trimming: 6 bases; junction bases outside the gene matches: 4. Germline CDR1 reads LGHNA; CDR2 reads YNFKEQ. The CDR3 has 15 residues. The DNA of the CDR3 is TGTGCCAGCAGCCAAGATGGGCTAGCGGGGGATACGCAGTATTTT. This translates into CASSQDGLAGDTQYF.

The chain recombines TRBV10-3 with TRBJ2-3, with 8 bases matching TRBD2. CDR1 is ENHRY and CDR2 is SYGVKD in the germline V gene. V shed 1 base and J 5 bases; nucleotides not matched to a gene: 8. The CDR3 is 16 amino acids. The CDR3 here is CAISEFERGFGDTQYF. CDR3 nucleotides: TGTGCCATCAGTGAGTTTGAGCGGGGGTTTGGAGATACGCAGTATTTT.

The V call is TRBV5-1, the J call TRBJ2-2, with D perhaps TRBD1 (6 bases). Trimming left V 4 bases short and J 5 bases short, with 15 bases between. This CDR3 is 15 amino acids long. Germline lookup yields CDR1 SGHRS and CDR2 YFSETQ. In nucleotides, the CDR3 is TGCGCCAGCAGCAACGAACAGGGCATAACCGGGGAGCTGTTTTTT. It codes for CASSNEQGITGELFF.

In DNA form, the CDR3 reads TGTGCCAGCAGACCCACAGGGGAAGGTGGCTACACCTTC. Its protein product is CASRPTGEGGYTF. The rearrangement joins TRBV12-3 or TRBV12-4 to TRBJ1-2; TRBD1 matches 7 bases. With V trimmed by 6 bases and J by 7 bases, 8 bases remained unmatched. This CDR3 contains 13 residues.

The genes are TRBV5-1 and TRBJ2-5; 7 nucleotides align to TRBD2. CDR1 and CDR2 (germline): SGHRS, YFSETQ. Germline trimming cut 4 bases from V and 1 base from J; bases unmatched to any gene: 7. The CDR3 spans 15 residues. CDR3: CASSPIGGFQETQYF. The CDR3 nucleotides read TGCGCCAGCAGCCCTATCGGGGGGTTCCAAGAGACCCAGTACTTC.

This chain links TRBV7-8 with TRBJ2-5; TRBD2 matches at 9 bases. The CDR3 length is 15 residues. CDR1 is SGHVS and CDR2 is FQNEAQ in the germline V gene. With V trimmed by 0 bases and J by 3 bases, 2 bases remained unmatched. The CDR3 coding sequence is TGTGCCAGCAGCTTAGCGGGACTAGCCGAAGAGACCCAGTACTTC. Protein sequence: CASSLAGLAEETQYF.

The CDR3 DNA follows: TGTGCCAGCAGTGCGACTAGCGGGGGGGCATATGAGCAGTTCTTC. This encodes CASSATSGGAYEQFF. V is TRBV25-1 and J is TRBJ2-1; 14 nucleotides align to TRBD2. Germline V CDR1 and CDR2: MGHDK, SYGVNS. V gave up 4 bases and J gave up 8 bases; unmatched junction bases: 4. The length of the CDR3 is 15 residues. The full variable domain, its missing parts supplied by reference TRBV25-1 and TRBJ2-1, is EADIYQTPRYLVIGTGKKITLECSQTMGHDKMYWYQQDPGMELHLIHYSYGVNSTEKGDLSSESTVSRIRTEHFPLTLESARPSHTSQYLCASSATSGGAYEQFFGPGTRLTVL.

The chain combines TRBV13 with TRBJ1-2; 9 bases are a match to TRBD1. This CDR3 has 13 residues. From germline, CDR1 is PRHDT and CDR2 FYEKMQ (reference sequence). After removal of 5 bases from V and 10 bases from J, the junction contained 8 bases not matched to a gene. CDR3 loop: CASSPGTGLIYTF. CDR3 sequence (DNA): TGTGCCAGCAGCCCAGGGACAGGGCTTATCTACACCTTC.

This sequence joins TRBV10-3 and TRBJ2-2; D is possibly TRBD1 (6 bases). This CDR3 is built from 15 residues. V dropped 6 bases and J dropped 0 bases, with 11 bases sitting between them. Germline V lookup: CDR1 ENHRY, CDR2 SYGVKD. The CDR3 reads CAISPGQPNTGELFF. The CDR3 coding sequence is TGTGCCATCAGCCCCGGACAGCCGAACACCGGGGAGCTGTTTTTT.

J is TRBJ1-2 and V is TRBV5-5; TRBD1 aligns across 10 bases. CDR1 is SGHKS and CDR2 is YYEKEE in the germline V gene (reference sequence). V lost 0 bases and J lost 4; bases outside the gene matches: 6. CDR3 size: 16 residues. The CDR3 region has the DNA TGTGCCAGCAGCTTGGGTCGACAGGGGGCCATCTATGGCTACACCTTC. It yields the protein CASSLGRQGAIYGYTF.